The source of this T cell receptor beta chain is a study of blood T cells in healthy people across ages. In this sample, this clonotype turned up many times. The authors ran a second PCR of roughly 6 to 12 cycles using a sample-barcoded 5' primer and a J-beta primer mix. TCRdb redid the calling of the 5' RACE reads with MiXCR, one entry per CDR3 protein. The table records around 1,500,000 distinct CDR3 sequences, 28% of them present only once. Trimming removed 0 bases from V and 1 base from J, with 11 bases in between. This CDR3 has 15 residues. Germline V gene lookup returns CDR1 SQVTM and CDR2 ANQGSEA.

The TCR was taken from a woman aged 25 to 45 in good health. This sequence joins TRBV29-1 and TRBJ2-3; D is perhaps TRBD2 (5 bases). Sequenced: blood. Here the CDR3 DNA reads TGCAGCGTTGAAGATGTGCTAGCCCGCACAGATACGCAGTATTTT. Its protein product is CSVEDVLARTDTQYF.